These 27 T cell receptor beta chains were all obtained from the same sample, sequenced in a study of blood T cell repertoires in COVID-19. Sequencing used immunoSEQ multiplex PCR; TCRdb keeps in-frame clones, though not all of them. Of fewer than 200,000 clones listed, 83% are singletons. Sequencing was performed on peripheral blood. The receptors were gathered from a woman aged 80 or older with acute or convalescent COVID-19.

This chain links TRBV7-2 with TRBJ1-3; D remains unclear. Germline CDR1 and CDR2: SGHTA and FQGNSA. V was shortened by 1 base and J by 1 base, with 8 bases between the two germline ends. The CDR3 runs 15 residues. CDR3 amino acids: CASSLDRWSGNTIYF. The CDR3 coding sequence is TGTGCCAGCAGCTTAGATCGGTGGTCTGGAAACACCATATATTTT.

The V and J genes are TRBV10-3 and TRBJ2-3; no reliable D call. Trimming stripped 10 bases from V and 2 bases from J, with 7 bases between. The CDR3 has 11 amino acids. Germline assignment: CDR1 ENHRY and CDR2 SYGVKD. CDR3 residues: CASGTTDTQYF. CDR3 nucleotide sequence: TGTGCCAGCGGCACCACAGATACGCAGTATTTT.

This clone was detected once. The chain combines TRBV9 with TRBJ2-3, with TRBD1 as a possible D gene (6 bases). Deletions cut 0 bases from V and 0 bases from J, with 11 bases between. The CDR3 contains 16 residues. CDR1 is SGDLS, CDR2 YYNGEE, per germline. For the CDR3, the DNA is TGTGCCAGCAGCGTAGGGGACAAACCTAGCACAGATACGCAGTATTTT. This gives the protein CASSVGDKPSTDTQYF.

In this sample, this clone turned up once. V usage is TRBV27 and J usage is TRBJ1-2; 9 bases line up with TRBD1. CDR3 length: 13 residues. The ends lost 6 bases at V and 4 bases at J; junction bases unmatched: 3. Germline V gives CDR1 MNHEY, CDR2 SMNVEV (reference sequence). CDR3 amino acids: CASSVTGGYGYTF. In DNA, the CDR3 is TGTGCCAGCAGCGTGACAGGGGGCTATGGCTACACCTTC.

This chain connects TRBV5-1 to TRBJ1-1; no clear D gene. The CDR3 length is 15 residues. The V and J ends lost 2 bases and 4 bases respectively, with 15 bases between them. Germline CDR1 is SGHRS and CDR2 is YFSETQ. CDR3 amino acids: CASSFIGRSVTEAFF. The CDR3 bases are TGCGCCAGCAGCTTTATTGGGAGATCTGTCACTGAAGCTTTCTTT.

This chain joins TRBV24-1 and TRBJ2-1, with a tentative D call TRBD2 (6 bases). The V and J ends lost 1 base and 7 bases respectively, with 7 bases between them. This CDR3 comprises 13 residues. Per germline, CDR1 KGHDR and CDR2 SFDVKD. The CDR3: CATSDFGGNEQFF. CDR3 coding DNA: TGTGCCACCAGTGATTTTGGGGGGAATGAGCAGTTCTTC.

The chain couples TRBV6-5 to TRBJ1-4; no firm D call. Germline-derived CDR1 and CDR2 are MNHEY and SVGAGI. Trimming took 7 bases from V and 7 from J, leaving 16 bases between them. This CDR3 is 14 amino acids long. The CDR3 region has the DNA TGTGCCAGCACGATACGATCTGGGCGTGAAAAACTGTTTTTT. It is translated as CASTIRSGREKLFF.

The J gene is TRBJ2-2, the V gene TRBV7-2, with D tentatively TRBD1 (5 bases). This CDR3 is built from 15 residues. V was pared by 5 bases and J by 8 bases, with 18 bases between. Germline assignment: CDR1 SGHTA and CDR2 FQGNSA. The chain's CDR3 is CASSHLSGKSGELFF. As DNA, the CDR3 is TGTGCCAGCAGCCACCTGTCAGGGAAGTCGGGGGAGCTGTTTTTT. The whole variable domain, remainder taken from reference TRBV7-2 and TRBJ2-2, is GAGVSQSPSNKVTEKGKDVELRCDPISGHTALYWYRQSLGQGLEFLIYFQGNSAPDKSGLPSDRFSAERTGGSVSTLTIQRTQQEDSAVYLCASSHLSGKSGELFFGEGSRLTVL.

This chain uses TRBV28 with TRBJ1-5; D is possibly TRBD1 (5 bases). Germline CDR1 MDHEN, CDR2 SYDVKM. Trimming cost V 3 bases and J 3 bases, with 12 bases left between them. There are 15 residues in the CDR3. The CDR3 loop reads CASSFAGRVNQPQHF. The CDR3 bases are TGTGCCAGCAGTTTTGCAGGGAGGGTCAATCAGCCCCAGCATTTT.

This clone occurred a few times. The chain carries TRBV3-1 (or the pseudogene TRBV3-2) and TRBJ1-2; tentative D call: TRBD1 (5 bases). CDR1 and CDR2 from the germline V gene are LGHDT and YNNKEL (reference sequence). This CDR3 spans 15 amino acids. V lost 0 bases and J lost 5, with 13 bases in between. CDR3 sequence: CASSQDVSRDYGYTF. The CDR3 DNA is TGTGCCAGCAGCCAAGATGTTTCCAGGGATTATGGCTACACCTTC.

This clone was counted only a few times. The chain carries TRBV19 and TRBJ1-6, with no clear D. This CDR3 region has 14 residues. V lost 3 bases and J lost 9, with 12 bases in between. Germline CDR1 is LNHDA and CDR2 is SQIVND (reference sequence). The CDR3 sequence: CASSILPPGSPLHF. DNA of the CDR3: TGTGCCAGTAGTATTCTCCCCCCCGGTTCACCCCTCCACTTT.

The rearrangement joins TRBV18 to TRBJ2-3; D unresolved. There are 15 residues in the CDR3. Trimming removed 3 bases from V and 2 bases from J, with 12 bases in between. From germline, CDR1 is KGHSH and CDR2 LQKENI. CDR3: CASSPAVSSTDTQYF. The DNA of the CDR3 is TGTGCCAGCTCACCGGCTGTCTCCTCCACAGATACGCAGTATTTT.

At least ten counts were recorded for this clone. The rearrangement uses TRBV5-1 and TRBJ2-5, with D tentatively TRBD1 (5 bases). Trimming stripped 0 bases from V and 5 bases from J, with 11 bases between. This CDR3 comprises 14 residues. Germline CDR1 SGHRS, CDR2 YFSETQ. CDR3 coding DNA: TGCGCCAGCAGCTTGGGGCAGGGCGGTGAGACCCAGTACTTC. Translating gives CASSLGQGGETQYF.

The chain has TRBV6-5 and TRBJ2-2, with a weak D call TRBD2 (5 bases). The CDR3 runs 13 residues. Germline CDR1 reads MNHEY; CDR2 reads SVGAGI. The germline V and J ends were trimmed by 5 bases and 4 bases, with 8 bases remaining between them. The CDR3 nucleotides are TGTGCCAGCAGTCGGACTCTCACCGGGGAGCTGTTTTTT. It specifies CASSRTLTGELFF.

The chain uses TRBV10-3 and TRBJ1-1; possibly TRBD1 for D (5 bases). Trimming took off 4 bases at V and 1 base at J, with 7 bases between the two ends. The V gene's germline CDR1 is ENHRY and CDR2 SYGVKD. The length of the CDR3 is 13 residues. The CDR3 DNA reads TGTGCCATCAGTGGCCAGGGGAACACTGAAGCTTTCTTT. Amino acid sequence: CAISGQGNTEAFF.

V is TRBV5-6 and J is TRBJ2-2; a possible D gene is TRBD1 (6 bases). Germline V gives CDR1 SGHDT, CDR2 YYEEEE. The length of the CDR3 is 15 residues. V was clipped by 0 bases and J by 1 base, with 7 bases between them. For the CDR3, the DNA is TGTGCCAGCAGCTTGGGGGGGCTGAACACCGGGGAGCTGTTTTTT. Amino acid sequence: CASSLGGLNTGELFF.

The chain uses TRBV5-1 and TRBJ2-5, with 7 bases aligning to TRBD1. CDR1 and CDR2 from the germline V gene are SGHRS and YFSETQ. V shed 4 bases and J 5 bases; nucleotides not matched to a gene: 11. This CDR3 has 15 residues. CDR3 protein: CASSGAGTVGETQYF. CDR3 nucleotides: TGCGCCAGCAGCGGGGCCGGGACAGTCGGGGAGACCCAGTACTTC.

The chain joins TRBV24-1 to TRBJ2-7, with D possibly TRBD1 on 7 matching bases. Germline V gene data show CDR1 as KGHDR and CDR2 as SFDVKD. Trimming took off 5 bases at V and 1 base at J, with 14 bases between the two ends. This CDR3 region has 15 residues. The CDR3 sequence: CATSGSSGGSYEQYF. The CDR3 DNA follows: TGTGCCACCAGTGGATCCTCAGGGGGGTCCTACGAGCAGTACTTC.

This sequence joins TRBV27 and TRBJ2-1; 12 bases align to TRBD2. The germline V gene encodes CDR1 MNHEY and CDR2 SMNVEV (reference sequence). The CDR3 has 17 amino acids. With 0 bases clipped from V and 5 bases from J, the junction kept 5 bases outside the gene matches. CDR3 protein: CASSLSRTSGANNEQFF. The CDR3 region has the DNA TGTGCCAGCAGTTTATCAAGGACTAGCGGGGCCAACAATGAGCAGTTCTTC.

This clone was recorded only once. V is TRBV24-1 and J is TRBJ2-3; TRBD2 matches at 7 bases. CDR1 is KGHDR and CDR2 is SFDVKD in the germline V gene. The CDR3 covers 13 residues. Losses at the gene ends were 5 bases for V and 6 bases for J; bases not matched to a gene: 4. CDR3: CATSAGGSDTQYF. CDR3 sequence (DNA): TGTGCCACCAGTGCCGGGGGGAGCGATACGCAGTATTTT.

The J gene is TRBJ2-5, the V gene TRBV7-9, with D perhaps TRBD2 (5 bases). Trimming left V 1 base short and J 9 bases short, with 15 bases between. Germline-derived CDR1 and CDR2 are SEHNR and FQNEAQ (reference sequence). CDR3 length: 14 residues. This chain's CDR3 is CASSLETARESQYF. The CDR3 bases are TGTGCCAGCAGCTTAGAAACTGCGAGGGAGTCCCAGTACTTC.

J is TRBJ2-1 and V is TRBV4-1; 7 bases line up with TRBD2. This CDR3 comprises 15 residues. Per the germline V gene, CDR1 is MGHRA and CDR2 is YSYEKL. The V and J ends lost 1 base and 8 bases, in that order; junction bases with no gene match: 8. DNA of the CDR3: TGCGCCAGCAGCCAAGGGGGGGGAGAGCCTCATGAGCAGTTCTTC. Translation: CASSQGGGEPHEQFF.

The V and J genes are TRBV2 and TRBJ2-1; tentatively, D is TRBD1 (5 bases). Trimming pared 4 bases from V and 0 bases from J, leaving 10 bases between. The CDR3 has 15 residues. CDR1 is SNHLY and CDR2 is FYNNEI in the germline V gene. CDR3 coding DNA: TGTGCCAGCAGTGCAGACAGAGACTCCTACAATGAGCAGTTCTTC. Translation gives CASSADRDSYNEQFF. Combining the CDR3 with reference TRBV2 and TRBJ2-1 gives the whole variable domain EPEVTQTPSHQVTQMGQEVILRCVPISNHLYFYWYRQILGQKVEFLVSFYNNEISEKSEIFDDQFSVERPDGSNFTLKIRSTKLEDSAMYFCASSADRDSYNEQFFGPGTRLTVL.

The rearrangement joins TRBV7-2 to TRBJ1-2, with D uncertain. CDR3 length: 13 amino acids. Between the trimmed V and J ends, which lost 1 base and 8 bases, there was a span of 11 bases. Germline loops: CDR1 SGHTA, CDR2 FQGNSA. The CDR3 spells CASSLDPGTGYTF. CDR3 in DNA: TGTGCCAGCAGCTTAGATCCAGGAACGGGCTACACCTTC.

This chain connects TRBV6-5 to TRBJ2-7; D possibly corresponds to TRBD2 (5 bases). The CDR3 is made up of 14 amino acids. CDR1 is MNHEY, CDR2 SVGAGI, per germline. The V and J ends lost 8 bases and 4 bases respectively, with 18 bases between them. The DNA of the CDR3 is TGTGCCAGCCGGAGTTCCGGGGAAAAGTACGAGCAGTACTTC. Residues: CASRSSGEKYEQYF.

The chain has TRBV9 and TRBJ1-2, with 12 positions matching TRBD1. The CDR3 covers 17 residues. With V trimmed by 4 bases and J by 2 bases, 9 bases remained unmatched. Germline V gives CDR1 SGDLS, CDR2 YYNGEE. The CDR3 DNA follows: TGTGCCAGCAGCCCTTCTCCCGGGACAGGGGGCAACTATGGCTACACCTTC. Protein: CASSPSPGTGGNYGYTF.

This clone has a handful of counts. This chain's CDR3 is CATNPTLSGNTIYF. The CDR3 nucleotides are TGTGCCACCAACCCGACATTGTCTGGAAACACCATATATTTT. The genes are TRBV15 and TRBJ1-3; D call uncertain. Germline V gene sequence: CDR1 LNHNV, CDR2 YYDKDF (reference sequence). Trimming shortened V by 7 bases and J by 1 base, and 11 bases separated the two germline ends. This CDR3 is built from 14 residues.